The rows below give T cell receptor beta chains drawn from one sample of a study of blood T cells in healthy people across ages. MiXCR was run by TCRdb on the 5' RACE reads, yielding one entry per CDR3 protein. This table has over 1,500,000 distinct CDR3 sequences, approximately 39% appearing once. The sequencing sample was made of blood. All receptors derive from a human donor in good health. Each CDR3 is given with its conserved first and last residue. The order of the fields is J gene, V gene, CDR3 protein.

>.|TRBV7-2
CASSLVGTGTGVDEQYF
>TRBJ2-6|TRBV7-9
CASSKKIPTELAGANVRTF
>TRBJ1-2|TRBV14
CASSQVYDRPYGYTF
>TRBJ2-7|TRBV28
CATQAPDSYEQYF
>TRBJ1-2|TRBV6-1
CASSERQGAPGYTF
>TRBJ2-7|TRBV7-2
CASSLDGGLTYEQYF
>TRBJ1-1|TRBV29-1
CSVEASQGTEAFF
>TRBJ1-5|TRBV7-2
CASSPAGQGIRGNQPLHF
>TRBJ2-5|TRBV6-6
CASSYSVDQYF
>TRBJ1-4|TRBV7-2
CASSFRAGRNEKLFF
>TRBJ1-2|TRBV6-6
CASTYLLLYGYTF
>TRBJ2-1|TRBV10-3
CAISGLSGGVENEQFF
>TRBJ2-4|TRBV7-8
CASSRGGGIDGQYF
>.|TRBV20-1
CSAPPGGSYNEQYF
>TRBJ2-7|TRBV12-3/TRBV12-4
CASSLSSPRQYGQYF
>TRBJ2-2|TRBV29-1
CSVERTGAGELFF
>TRBJ1-1|TRBV4-1
CASSRERASTEAFF
>.|TRBV6-1
CASSRGYQEEGAKNIQYF
>TRBJ2-3|TRBV5-1
CASSSDGKTTDTQYF
>TRBJ2-5|TRBV20-1
CSASLLVGPGETQYF
>TRBJ1-5|TRBV3-1
CASSQDSGTGDQPQHF
>TRBJ1-1|TRBV6-5
CATSFGNTEAFF
>TRBJ1-2|TRBV29-1
CSVEDLQKGAYNYGYTF
>TRBJ2-5|TRBV7-2
CASSLWTGGGQETQYF
>TRBJ1-6|TRBV5-1
CATRRGERASPLHF
>.|TRBV7-2
CASSLKLAGHYEQYF
>TRBJ1-4|TRBV29-1
CSVEDEGGWDEKRFF
>TRBJ1-1|TRBV12-3/TRBV12-4
CASKWEPNTEAFF
>TRBJ2-7|TRBV5-5
CASSWRGQRSYEQYF
>TRBJ2-7|TRBV12-5
CASGWGTSLYEQYF
>TRBJ2-5|TRBV12-3/TRBV12-4
CASSPWIETQYF
>TRBJ1-2|TRBV2
CASGADREYGYTF
>TRBJ2-7|TRBV7-2
CASSPISGGYEQYF
>TRBJ2-2|TRBV4-3
CASSQGLAGTTINTGELFF
>TRBJ2-7|TRBV6-5
CASSYGTPGSYEQYF
>TRBJ2-1|TRBV7-6
CASSFPGAELSSYNEQFF
>TRBJ1-1|TRBV7-9
CASSLATGSTEAFF
>TRBJ2-7|TRBV6-2/TRBV6-3
CASEGPLGEQYF
>TRBJ2-1|TRBV7-2
CASSLGISYNEQFF
>TRBJ1-6|TRBV6-6
CASSYPGQANSPLHF
>TRBJ1-3|TRBV6-5
CASRKGRISGNTIYF
>TRBJ2-1|TRBV12-3/TRBV12-4
CASRGTGLGNEQFF
>TRBJ2-7|TRBV14
CASSQEADYEQYF
>TRBJ2-7|TRBV7-2
CASSPRGRGGHEQYF
>TRBJ1-2|TRBV28
CASISGTLQSYGYTF
>TRBJ2-3|TRBV7-9
CAGYATGQPTNTQYF
>TRBJ2-1|TRBV7-9
CASSLVPLAGATYNEQFF
>TRBJ2-5|TRBV12-3/TRBV12-4
CASSLGVITQETQYF
>TRBJ2-5|TRBV7-9
CASSPGTSQTQYF
>TRBJ2-1|TRBV20-1
CSARDIRGDNEQFF
>TRBJ2-1|TRBV7-9
CASSSNRGLGQFF
>TRBJ1-2|TRBV12-3/TRBV12-4
CASSRQPQSYGYTF
>TRBJ2-3|TRBV9
CASSVSGGITDTQYF
>TRBJ2-7|TRBV5-6
CASIGPAGLATYEQYF